The 3 T cell receptor beta chains in this list originate from one sample, sequenced in a study of cytomegalovirus exposure and HLA in healthy donors. Researchers ran the PCR with 60 Vbeta and 13 Jbeta primers. Generated by immunoSEQ multiplex PCR, the TCRdb table keeps only in-frame clones and is missing some. Of 120,000 or so clones in the sample, over 65% are singletons; the top ten hold 5.5% to 8%. Sequencing was done on a sample of PBMCs. The receptors were sampled from a woman in her thirties or forties in good health and CMV-seronegative.

The V and J genes are TRBV7-9 and TRBJ1-2, with D uncertain. Per germline, CDR1 SEHNR and CDR2 FQNEAQ (reference sequence). V lost 7 bases and J lost 4, with 10 bases in between. CDR3 size: 12 residues. The CDR3 is CASNKDTYGYTF. The CDR3 DNA reads as TGTGCCAGCAACAAAGACACCTATGGCTACACCTTC. Drawing the rest from reference TRBV7-9 and TRBJ1-2, the complete variable domain is DTGVSQNPRHKITKRGQNVTFRCDPISEHNRLYWYRQTLGQGPEFLTYFQNEAQLEKSRLLSDRFSAERPKGSFSTLEIQRTEQGDSAMYLCASNKDTYGYTFGSGTRLTVV.

This clone was detected a few times. The chain employs TRBV25-1 and TRBJ2-2; the match to TRBD2 covers 11 bases. The CDR3 totals 17 residues. Trimming at V came to 3 bases and at J to 6 bases, leaving 9 bases not matched to a gene. Germline V CDR1 and CDR2: MGHDK, SYGVNS. This chain's CDR3 is CASSDLLAGERAGELFF. The CDR3, as DNA: TGTGCCAGCAGTGACCTACTAGCGGGAGAGAGGGCCGGGGAGCTGTTTTTT.

The chain uses TRBV4-1 and TRBJ2-6, with 8 bases aligning to TRBD1. The CDR3 totals 21 residues. J gave up 0 bases and V 4 bases, and 17 bases lay outside the gene matches. Germline-derived CDR1 and CDR2 are MGHRA and YSYEKL. The CDR3 spells CASSPPTQGAAYYSGANVLTF. DNA of the CDR3: TGCGCCAGCAGCCCCCCAACCCAGGGGGCAGCATACTACTCTGGGGCCAACGTCCTGACTTTC.